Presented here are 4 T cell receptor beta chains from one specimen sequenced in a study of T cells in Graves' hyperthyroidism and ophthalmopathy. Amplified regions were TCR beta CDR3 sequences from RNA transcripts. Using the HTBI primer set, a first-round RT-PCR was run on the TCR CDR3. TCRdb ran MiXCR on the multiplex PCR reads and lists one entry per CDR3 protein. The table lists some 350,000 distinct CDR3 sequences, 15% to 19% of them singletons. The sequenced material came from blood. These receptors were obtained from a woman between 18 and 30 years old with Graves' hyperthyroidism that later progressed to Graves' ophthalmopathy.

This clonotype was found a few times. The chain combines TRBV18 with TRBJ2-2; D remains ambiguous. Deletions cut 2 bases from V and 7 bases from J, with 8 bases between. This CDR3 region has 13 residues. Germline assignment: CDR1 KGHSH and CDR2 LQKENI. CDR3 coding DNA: TGTGCCAGCTCACCAGAGCCCGACGGGGAGCTGTTTTTT. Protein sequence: CASSPEPDGELFF.

The CDR3 DNA is TGCAGTGCCCGGGGCATAACTGGCTACACCTTC. It codes for CSARGITGYTF. V usage is TRBV20-1 and J usage is TRBJ1-2; D possibly corresponds to TRBD1 (5 bases). Per the germline V gene, CDR1 is DFQATT and CDR2 is SNEGSKA (reference sequence). The CDR3 extends over 11 amino acids. V was trimmed by 6 bases and J by 7 bases, leaving 12 bases between them.

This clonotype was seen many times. In nucleotides, the CDR3 is TGCAGTGCTAGAGTCGGGGGTCTAAACACTGAAGCTTTCTTT. It yields the protein CSARVGGLNTEAFF. The chain has TRBV20-1 and TRBJ1-1; D perhaps matches TRBD1 (5 bases). With 1 base removed from V and 2 bases from J, the gap between germline ends came to 11 bases. The germline CDR1 and CDR2 sequences are DFQATT and SNEGSKA (reference sequence). The CDR3 has 14 residues.

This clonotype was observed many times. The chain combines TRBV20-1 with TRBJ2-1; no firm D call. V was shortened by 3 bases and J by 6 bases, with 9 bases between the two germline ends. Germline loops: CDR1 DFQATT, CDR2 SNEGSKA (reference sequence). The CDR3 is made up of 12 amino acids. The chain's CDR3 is CSASLGPNEQFF. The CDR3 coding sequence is TGCAGTGCTAGCCTCGGGCCCAATGAGCAGTTCTTC.